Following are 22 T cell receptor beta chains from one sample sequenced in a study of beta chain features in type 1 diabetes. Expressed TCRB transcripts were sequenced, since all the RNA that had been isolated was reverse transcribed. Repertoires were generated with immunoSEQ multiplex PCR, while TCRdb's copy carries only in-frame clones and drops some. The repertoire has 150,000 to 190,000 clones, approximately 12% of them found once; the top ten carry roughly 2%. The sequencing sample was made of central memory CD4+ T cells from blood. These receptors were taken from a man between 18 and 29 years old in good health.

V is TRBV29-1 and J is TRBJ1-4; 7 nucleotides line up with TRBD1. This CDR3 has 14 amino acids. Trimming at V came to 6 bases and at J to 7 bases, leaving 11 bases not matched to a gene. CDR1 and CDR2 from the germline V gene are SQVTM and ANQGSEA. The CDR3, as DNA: TGCAGCGTGAACCAGGGGGGAGTTGGTGAAAAACTGTTTTTT. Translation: CSVNQGGVGEKLFF.

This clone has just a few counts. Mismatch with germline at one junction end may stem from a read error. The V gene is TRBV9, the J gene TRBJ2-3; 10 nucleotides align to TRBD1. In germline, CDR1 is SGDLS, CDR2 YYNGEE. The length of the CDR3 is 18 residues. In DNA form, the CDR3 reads TGTGCCAGCAGCGTAGCTCAGGGACAGGGGTCCCGGGCAGATACTCAGTATTTT. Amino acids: CASSVAQGQGSRADTQYF. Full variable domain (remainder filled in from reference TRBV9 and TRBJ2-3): DSGVTQTPKHLITATGQRVTLRCSPRSGDLSVYWYQQSLDQGLQFLIQYYNGEERAKGNILERFSAQQFPDLHSELNLSSLELGDSALYFCASSVAQGQGSRADTQYFGPGTRLTVL.

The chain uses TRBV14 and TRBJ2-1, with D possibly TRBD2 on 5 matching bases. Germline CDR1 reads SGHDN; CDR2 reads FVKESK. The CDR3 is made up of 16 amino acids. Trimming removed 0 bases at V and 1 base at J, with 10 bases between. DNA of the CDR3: TGTGCCAGCAGCCAAGAGAGGACTCCGTCCTACAATGAGCAGTTCTTC. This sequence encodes CASSQERTPSYNEQFF.

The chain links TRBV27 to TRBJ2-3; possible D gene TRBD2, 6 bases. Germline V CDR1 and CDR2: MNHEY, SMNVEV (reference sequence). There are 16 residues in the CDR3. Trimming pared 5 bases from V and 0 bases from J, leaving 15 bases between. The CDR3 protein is CASSPDYTASTDTQYF. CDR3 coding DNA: TGTGCCAGCAGTCCGGACTACACCGCTAGCACAGATACGCAGTATTTT.

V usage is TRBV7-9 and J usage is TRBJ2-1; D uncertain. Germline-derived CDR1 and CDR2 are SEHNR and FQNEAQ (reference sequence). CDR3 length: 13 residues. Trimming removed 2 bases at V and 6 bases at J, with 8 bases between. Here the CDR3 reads CASSLSGLNEQFF. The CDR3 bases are TGTGCCAGCAGCTTATCTGGTCTCAATGAGCAGTTCTTC. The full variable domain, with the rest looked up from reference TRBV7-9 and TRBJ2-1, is DTGVSQNPRHKITKRGQNVTFRCDPISEHNRLYWYRQTLGQGPEFLTYFQNEAQLEKSRLLSDRFSAERPKGSFSTLEIQRTEQGDSAMYLCASSLSGLNEQFFGPGTRLTVL.

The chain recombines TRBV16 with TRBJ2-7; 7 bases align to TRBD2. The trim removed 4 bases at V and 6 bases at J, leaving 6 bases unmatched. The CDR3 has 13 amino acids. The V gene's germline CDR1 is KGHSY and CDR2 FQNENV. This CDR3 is CASSRKLAFEQYF. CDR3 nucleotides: TGTGCCAGCAGCCGGAAACTAGCGTTCGAGCAGTACTTC.

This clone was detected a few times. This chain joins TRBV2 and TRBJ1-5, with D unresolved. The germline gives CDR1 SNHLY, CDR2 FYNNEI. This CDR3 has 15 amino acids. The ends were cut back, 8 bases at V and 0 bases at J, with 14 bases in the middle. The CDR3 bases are TGTGCCAGCTCCCGACGGGGATATAGCAATCAGCCCCAGCATTTT. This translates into CASSRRGYSNQPQHF.

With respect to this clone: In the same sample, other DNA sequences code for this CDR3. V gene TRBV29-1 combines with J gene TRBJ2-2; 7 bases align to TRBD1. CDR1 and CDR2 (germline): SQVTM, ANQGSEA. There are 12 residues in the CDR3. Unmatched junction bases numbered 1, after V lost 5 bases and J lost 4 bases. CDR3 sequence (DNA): TGCAGCGTTCGGACAGGCACCGGGGAGCTGTTTTTT. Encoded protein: CSVRTGTGELFF.

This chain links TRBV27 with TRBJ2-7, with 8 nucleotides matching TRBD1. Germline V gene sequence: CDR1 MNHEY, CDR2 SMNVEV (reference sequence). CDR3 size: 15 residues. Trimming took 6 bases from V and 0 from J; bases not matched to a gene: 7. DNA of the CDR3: TGTGCCAGCAGATTGGGACAGGCCTCCTCCTACGAGCAGTACTTC. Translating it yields CASRLGQASSYEQYF.

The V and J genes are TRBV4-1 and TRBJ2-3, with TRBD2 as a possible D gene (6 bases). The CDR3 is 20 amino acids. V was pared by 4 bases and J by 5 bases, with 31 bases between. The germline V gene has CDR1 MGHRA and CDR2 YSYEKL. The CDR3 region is CASSPWRGIRTQRGGDTQYF. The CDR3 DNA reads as TGCGCCAGCAGCCCCTGGAGGGGAATACGGACCCAGAGGGGTGGAGATACGCAGTATTTT.

The CDR3 region is CASSLASGVTKNIQYF. The CDR3 bases are TGCGCCAGCAGCTTGGCCAGCGGCGTTACCAAAAACATTCAGTACTTC. The chain carries TRBV5-1 and TRBJ2-4; possible D gene TRBD2, 5 bases. The CDR3 sequence is 16 residues long. The V and J ends lost 0 bases and 2 bases respectively, with 12 bases between them. Germline V gene lookup returns CDR1 SGHRS and CDR2 YFSETQ.

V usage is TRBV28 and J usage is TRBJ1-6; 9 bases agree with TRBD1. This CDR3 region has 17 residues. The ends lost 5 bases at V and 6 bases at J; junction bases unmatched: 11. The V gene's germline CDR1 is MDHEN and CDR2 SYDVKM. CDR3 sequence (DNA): TGTGCCAGCAGTCCGCCCGGGACAGGGTCCAGTAATTCACCCCTCCACTTT. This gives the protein CASSPPGTGSSNSPLHF.

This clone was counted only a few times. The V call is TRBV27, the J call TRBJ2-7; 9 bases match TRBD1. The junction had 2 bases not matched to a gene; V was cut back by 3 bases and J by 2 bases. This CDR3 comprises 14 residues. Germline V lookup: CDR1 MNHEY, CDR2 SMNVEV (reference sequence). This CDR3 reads CASSFGDRAYEQYF. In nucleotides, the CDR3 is TGTGCCAGCAGTTTCGGGGACAGGGCCTACGAGCAGTACTTC.

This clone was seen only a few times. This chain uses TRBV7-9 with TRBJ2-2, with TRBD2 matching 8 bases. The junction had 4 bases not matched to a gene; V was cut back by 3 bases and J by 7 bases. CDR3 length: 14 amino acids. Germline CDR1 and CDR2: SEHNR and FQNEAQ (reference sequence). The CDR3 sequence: CASSLTSAGGELFF. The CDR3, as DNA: TGTGCCAGCAGCTTGACTAGCGCAGGCGGGGAGCTGTTTTTT. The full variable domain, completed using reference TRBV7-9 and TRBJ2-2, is DTGVSQNPRHKITKRGQNVTFRCDPISEHNRLYWYRQTLGQGPEFLTYFQNEAQLEKSRLLSDRFSAERPKGSFSTLEIQRTEQGDSAMYLCASSLTSAGGELFFGEGSRLTVL.

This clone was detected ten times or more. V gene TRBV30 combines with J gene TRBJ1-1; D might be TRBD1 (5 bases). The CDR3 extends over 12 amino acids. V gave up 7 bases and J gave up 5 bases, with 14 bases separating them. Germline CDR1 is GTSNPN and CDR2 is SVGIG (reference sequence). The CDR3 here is CASSAGKTEAFF. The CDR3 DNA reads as TGTGCCTCCAGTGCAGGGAAGACTGAAGCTTTCTTT. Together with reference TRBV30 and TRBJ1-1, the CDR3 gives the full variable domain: SQTIHQWPATLVQPVGSPLSLECTVEGTSNPNLYWYRQAAGRGLQLLFYSVGIGQISSEVPQNLSASRPQDRQFILSSKKLLLSDSGFYLCASSAGKTEAFFGQGTRLTVV.

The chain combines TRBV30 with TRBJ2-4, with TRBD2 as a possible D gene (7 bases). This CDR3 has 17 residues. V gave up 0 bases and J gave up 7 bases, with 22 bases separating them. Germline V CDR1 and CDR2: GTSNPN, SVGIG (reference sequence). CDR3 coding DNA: TGTGCCTGGAGTGTTAGCCTACGGGGGGCGAACAGGAACATTCAGTACTTC. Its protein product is CAWSVSLRGANRNIQYF.

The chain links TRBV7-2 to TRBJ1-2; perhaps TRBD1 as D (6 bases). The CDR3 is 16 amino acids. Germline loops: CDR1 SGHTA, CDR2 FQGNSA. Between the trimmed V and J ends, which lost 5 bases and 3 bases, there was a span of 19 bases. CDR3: CASSVPKPGGHYGYTF. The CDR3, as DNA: TGTGCCAGCAGCGTACCTAAGCCTGGGGGCCACTATGGCTACACCTTC. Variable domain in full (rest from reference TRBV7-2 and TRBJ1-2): GAGVSQSPSNKVTEKGKDVELRCDPISGHTALYWYRQSLGQGLEFLIYFQGNSAPDKSGLPSDRFSAERTGGSVSTLTIQRTQQEDSAVYLCASSVPKPGGHYGYTFGSGTRLTVV.

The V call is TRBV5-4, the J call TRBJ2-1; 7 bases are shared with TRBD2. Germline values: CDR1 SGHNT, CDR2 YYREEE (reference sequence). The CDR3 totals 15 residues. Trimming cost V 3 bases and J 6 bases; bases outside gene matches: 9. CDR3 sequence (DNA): TGTGCCAGCAGCTCAGACGGGAGGTCTCGCAATGAGCAGTTCTTC. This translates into CASSSDGRSRNEQFF.

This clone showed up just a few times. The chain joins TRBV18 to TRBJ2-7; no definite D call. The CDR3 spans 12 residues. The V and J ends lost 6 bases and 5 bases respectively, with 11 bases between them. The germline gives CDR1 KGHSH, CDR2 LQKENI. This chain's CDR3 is CASSPVGDEQYF. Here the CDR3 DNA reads TGTGCCAGCTCTCCCGTTGGGGACGAGCAGTACTTC. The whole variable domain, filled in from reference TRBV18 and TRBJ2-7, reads NAGVMQNPRHLVRRRGQEARLRCSPMKGHSHVYWYRQLPEEGLKFMVYLQKENIIDESGMPKERFSAEFPKEGPSILRIQQVVRGDSAAYFCASSPVGDEQYFGPGTRLTVT.

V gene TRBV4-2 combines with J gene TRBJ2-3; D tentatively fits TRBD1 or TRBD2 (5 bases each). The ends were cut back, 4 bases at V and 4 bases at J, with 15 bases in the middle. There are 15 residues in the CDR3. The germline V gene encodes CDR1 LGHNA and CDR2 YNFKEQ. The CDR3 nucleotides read TGTGCCAGCAGCCCAGAGGGGAGTACGCCAGATACGCAGTATTTT. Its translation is CASSPEGSTPDTQYF.

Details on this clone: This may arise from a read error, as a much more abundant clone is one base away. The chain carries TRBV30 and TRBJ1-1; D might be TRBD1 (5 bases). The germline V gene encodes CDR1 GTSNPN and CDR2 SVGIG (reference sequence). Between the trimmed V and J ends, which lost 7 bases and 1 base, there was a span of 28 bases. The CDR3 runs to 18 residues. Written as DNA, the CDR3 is TGTGCCTTGAGAAACAAAAAAGGGATCTACAGGTCGAACACTGAAGCTTTCTTT. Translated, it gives CALRNKKGIYRSNTEAFF.

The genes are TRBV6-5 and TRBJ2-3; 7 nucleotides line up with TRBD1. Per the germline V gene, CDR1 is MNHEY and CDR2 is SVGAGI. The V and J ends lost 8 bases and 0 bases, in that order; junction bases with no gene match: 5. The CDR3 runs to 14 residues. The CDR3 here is CASRRGLSTDTQYF. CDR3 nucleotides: TGTGCCAGCCGTAGGGGGCTTAGCACAGATACGCAGTATTTT.